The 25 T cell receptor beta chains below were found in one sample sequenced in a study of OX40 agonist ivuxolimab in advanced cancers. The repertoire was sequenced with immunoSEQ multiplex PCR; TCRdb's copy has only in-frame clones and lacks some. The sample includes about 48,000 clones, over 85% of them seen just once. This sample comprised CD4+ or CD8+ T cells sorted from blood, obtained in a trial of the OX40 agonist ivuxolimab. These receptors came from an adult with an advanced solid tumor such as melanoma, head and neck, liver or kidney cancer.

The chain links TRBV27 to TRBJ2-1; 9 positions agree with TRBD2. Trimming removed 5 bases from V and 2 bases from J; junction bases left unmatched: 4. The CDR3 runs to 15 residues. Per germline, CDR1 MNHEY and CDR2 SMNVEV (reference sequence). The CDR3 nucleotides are TGTGCCAGCAGTCACCTAGCGGGGACCTACAATGAGCAGTTCTTC. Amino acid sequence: CASSHLAGTYNEQFF.

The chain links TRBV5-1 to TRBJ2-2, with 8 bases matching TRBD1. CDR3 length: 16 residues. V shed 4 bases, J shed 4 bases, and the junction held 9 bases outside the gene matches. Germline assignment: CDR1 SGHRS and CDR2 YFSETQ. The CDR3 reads CASSPRTGTGTGELFF. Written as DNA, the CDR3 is TGCGCCAGCAGCCCCAGGACAGGGACGGGCACCGGGGAGCTGTTTTTT.

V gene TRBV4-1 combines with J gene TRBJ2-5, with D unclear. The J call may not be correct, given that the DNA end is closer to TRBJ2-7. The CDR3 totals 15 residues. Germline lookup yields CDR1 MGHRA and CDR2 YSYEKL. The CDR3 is CASSQGPPPSSEQYF. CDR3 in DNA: TGCGCCAGCAGCCAAGGACCCCCTCCATCGAGCGAGCAGTACTTC.

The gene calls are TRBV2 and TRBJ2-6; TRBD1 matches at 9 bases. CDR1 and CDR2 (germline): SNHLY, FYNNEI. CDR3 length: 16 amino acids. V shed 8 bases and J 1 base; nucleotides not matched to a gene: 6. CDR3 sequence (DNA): TGTGCCAGCCGACAGGGGGTTTCTTCTGGGGCCAACGTCCTGACTTTC. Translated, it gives CASRQGVSSGANVLTF. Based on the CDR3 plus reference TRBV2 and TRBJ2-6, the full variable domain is EPEVTQTPSHQVTQMGQEVILRCVPISNHLYFYWYRQILGQKVEFLVSFYNNEISEKSEIFDDQFSVERPDGSNFTLKIRSTKLEDSAMYFCASRQGVSSGANVLTFGAGSRLTVL.

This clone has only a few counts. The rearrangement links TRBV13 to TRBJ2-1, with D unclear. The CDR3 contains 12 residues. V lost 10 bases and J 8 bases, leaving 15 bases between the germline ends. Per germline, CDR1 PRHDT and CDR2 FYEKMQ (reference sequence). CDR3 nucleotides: TGTGCCACCGAAGGGCCTTCGGATGAGCAGTTCTTC. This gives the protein CATEGPSDEQFF.

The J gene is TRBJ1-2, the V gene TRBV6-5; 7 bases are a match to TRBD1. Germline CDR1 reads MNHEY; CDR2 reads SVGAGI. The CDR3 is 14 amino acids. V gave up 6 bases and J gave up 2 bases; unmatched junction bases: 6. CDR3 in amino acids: CASRPGGGNYGYTF. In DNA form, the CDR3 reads TGTGCCAGCAGGCCCGGAGGGGGCAACTATGGCTACACCTTC.

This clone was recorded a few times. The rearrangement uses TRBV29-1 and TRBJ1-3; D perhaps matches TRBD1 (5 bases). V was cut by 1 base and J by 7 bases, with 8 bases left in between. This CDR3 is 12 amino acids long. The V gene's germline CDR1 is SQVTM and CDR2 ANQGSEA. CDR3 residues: CSVEGDGNTIYF. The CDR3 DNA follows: TGCAGCGTTGAAGGGGACGGTAACACCATATATTTT.

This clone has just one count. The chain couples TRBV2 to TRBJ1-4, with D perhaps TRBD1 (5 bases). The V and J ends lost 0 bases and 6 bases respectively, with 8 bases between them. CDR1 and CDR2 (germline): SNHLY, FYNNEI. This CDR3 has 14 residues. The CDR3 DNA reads TGTGCCAGCAGTGAAGCAGGGGCCTATGAAAAACTGTTTTTT. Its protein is CASSEAGAYEKLFF.

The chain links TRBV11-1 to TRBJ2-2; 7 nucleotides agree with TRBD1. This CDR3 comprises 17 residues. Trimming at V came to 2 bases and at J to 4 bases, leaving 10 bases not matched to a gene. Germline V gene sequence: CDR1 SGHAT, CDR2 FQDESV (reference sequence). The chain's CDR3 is CASSLREGGVGTGELFF. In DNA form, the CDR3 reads TGTGCCAGCAGCTTAAGGGAAGGGGGCGTCGGCACCGGGGAGCTGTTTTTT.

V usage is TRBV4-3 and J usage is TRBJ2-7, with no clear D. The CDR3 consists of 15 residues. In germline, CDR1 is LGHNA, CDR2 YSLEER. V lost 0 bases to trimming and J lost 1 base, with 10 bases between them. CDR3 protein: CASSQDIGSSYEQYF. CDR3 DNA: TGCGCCAGCAGCCAAGATATCGGCAGTTCCTACGAGCAGTACTTC.

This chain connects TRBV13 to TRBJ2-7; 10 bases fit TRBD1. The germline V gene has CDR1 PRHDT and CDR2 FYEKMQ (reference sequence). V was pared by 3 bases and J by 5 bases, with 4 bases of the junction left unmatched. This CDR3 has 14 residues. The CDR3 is CASSFAGTGDEQYF. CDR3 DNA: TGTGCCAGCAGCTTCGCCGGGACAGGGGACGAGCAGTACTTC.

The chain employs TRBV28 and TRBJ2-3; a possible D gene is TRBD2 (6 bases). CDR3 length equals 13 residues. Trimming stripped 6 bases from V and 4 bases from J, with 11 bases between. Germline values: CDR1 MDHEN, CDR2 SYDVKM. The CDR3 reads CASSLTRADTQYF. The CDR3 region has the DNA TGTGCCAGCAGCCTGACTAGGGCAGATACGCAGTATTTT.

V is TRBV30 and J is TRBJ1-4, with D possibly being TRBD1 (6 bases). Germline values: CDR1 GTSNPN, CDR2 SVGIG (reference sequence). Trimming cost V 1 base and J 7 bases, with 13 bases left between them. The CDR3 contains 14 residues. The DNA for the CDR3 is TGTGCCTGGAGTGGGGCAGGGGAAACTGAAAAACTGTTTTTT. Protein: CAWSGAGETEKLFF.

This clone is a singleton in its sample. The CDR3 nucleotides are TGTGCCAGCAGACACACCACTCCACAACGGGGGCAAGACTATGGCTACACCTTC. Its protein product is CASRHTTPQRGQDYGYTF. The J gene is TRBJ1-2, the V gene TRBV28; D might be TRBD1 (6 bases). The V and J ends lost 6 bases and 3 bases respectively, with 26 bases between them. CDR1 MDHEN and CDR2 SYDVKM come from the germline V gene. The CDR3 has 18 residues.

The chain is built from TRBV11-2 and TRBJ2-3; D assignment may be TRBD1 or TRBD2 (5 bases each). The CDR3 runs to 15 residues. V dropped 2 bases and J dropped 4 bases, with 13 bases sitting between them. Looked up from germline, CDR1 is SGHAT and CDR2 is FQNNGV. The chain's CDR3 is CASSLQGDLADTQYF. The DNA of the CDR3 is TGTGCCAGCAGCTTACAGGGAGATTTAGCAGATACGCAGTATTTT.

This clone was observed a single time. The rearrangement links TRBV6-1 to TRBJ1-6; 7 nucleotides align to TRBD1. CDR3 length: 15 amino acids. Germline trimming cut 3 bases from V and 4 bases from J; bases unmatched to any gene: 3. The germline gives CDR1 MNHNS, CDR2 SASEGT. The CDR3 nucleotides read TGTGCCAGCAGTGACGGGACAGCGTATAATTCACCCCTCCACTTT. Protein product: CASSDGTAYNSPLHF.

CDR3 in amino acids: CASSINVGAKYEQYF. For the CDR3, the DNA is TGTGCCAGCAGCATAAACGTAGGGGCGAAGTACGAGCAGTACTTC. The rearrangement uses TRBV7-8 and TRBJ2-7; D is perhaps TRBD1 (5 bases). From germline, CDR1 is SGHVS and CDR2 FQNEAQ. This CDR3 region has 15 residues. The V end was cut by 5 bases, the J end by 4 bases, with 18 bases between.

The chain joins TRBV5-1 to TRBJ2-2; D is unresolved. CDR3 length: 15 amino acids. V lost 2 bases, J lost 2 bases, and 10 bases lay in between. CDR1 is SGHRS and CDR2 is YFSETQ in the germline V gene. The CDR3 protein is CASSFSSYNTGELFF. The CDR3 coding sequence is TGCGCCAGCAGCTTTTCCAGCTATAACACCGGGGAGCTGTTTTTT. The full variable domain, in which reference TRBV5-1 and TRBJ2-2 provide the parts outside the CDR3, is KAGVTQTPRYLIKTRGQQVTLSCSPISGHRSVSWYQQTPGQGLQFLFEYFSETQRNKGNFPGRFSGRQFSNSRSEMNVSTLELGDSALYLCASSFSSYNTGELFFGEGSRLTVL.

The CDR3 nucleotides read TGTGCCAGCAAAGAACTTCCCCCCACAGAGCAGTTCTTC. It codes for CASKELPPTEQFF. This sequence joins TRBV2 and TRBJ2-1; no definite D call. The ends were cut back, 7 bases at V and 10 bases at J, with 17 bases in the middle. Germline loops: CDR1 SNHLY, CDR2 FYNNEI. CDR3 length equals 13 residues. The full variable domain, with the rest looked up from reference TRBV2 and TRBJ2-1, is EPEVTQTPSHQVTQMGQEVILRCVPISNHLYFYWYRQILGQKVEFLVSFYNNEISEKSEIFDDQFSVERPDGSNFTLKIRSTKLEDSAMYFCASKELPPTEQFFGPGTRLTVL.

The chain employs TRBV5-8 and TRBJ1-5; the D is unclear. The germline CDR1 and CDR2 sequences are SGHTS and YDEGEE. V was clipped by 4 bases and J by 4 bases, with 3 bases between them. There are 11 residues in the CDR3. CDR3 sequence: CASSPNQPQHF. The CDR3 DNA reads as TGTGCCAGCAGCCCGAATCAGCCCCAGCATTTT.

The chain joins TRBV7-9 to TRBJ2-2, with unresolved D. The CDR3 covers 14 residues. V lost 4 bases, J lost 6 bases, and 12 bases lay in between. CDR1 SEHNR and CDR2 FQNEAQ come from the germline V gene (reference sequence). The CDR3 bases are TGTGCCAGCAGCTCACAATACTACTCCGGGGAGCTGTTTTTT. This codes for CASSSQYYSGELFF.

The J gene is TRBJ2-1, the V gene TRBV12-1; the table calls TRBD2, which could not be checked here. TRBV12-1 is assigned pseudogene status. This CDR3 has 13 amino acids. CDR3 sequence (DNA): TGTGCCAGCAGCTCCAAAAAGTCGGATGAGCAGTTCTTC. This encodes CASSSKKSDEQFF.

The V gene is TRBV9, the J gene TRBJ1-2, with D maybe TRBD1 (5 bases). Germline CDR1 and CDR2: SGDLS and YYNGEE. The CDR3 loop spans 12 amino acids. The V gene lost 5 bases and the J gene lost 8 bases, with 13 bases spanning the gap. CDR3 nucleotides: TGTGCCAGCAGTGGCAGGGAGGAAGGCTACACCTTC. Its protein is CASSGREEGYTF.

The DNA of the CDR3 is TGTGCCAGCAGTATGGACAGCGCCGGAAACACCATATATTTT. It specifies CASSMDSAGNTIYF. The chain couples TRBV6-5 to TRBJ1-3, with a weak D call TRBD1 (6 bases). Trimming pared 5 bases from V and 4 bases from J, leaving 12 bases between. The germline V gene has CDR1 MNHEY and CDR2 SVGAGI. The CDR3 sequence is 14 residues long.

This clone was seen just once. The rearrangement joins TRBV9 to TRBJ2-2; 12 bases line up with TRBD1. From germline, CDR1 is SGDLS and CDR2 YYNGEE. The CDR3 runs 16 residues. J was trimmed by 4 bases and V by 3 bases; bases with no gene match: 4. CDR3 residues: CASSAPGQGATGELFF. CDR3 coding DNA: TGTGCCAGCAGCGCTCCGGGACAGGGGGCCACCGGGGAGCTGTTTTTT.